The 23 T cell receptor beta chains below come from one sample, sequenced in a study of blood T cells in healthy people across ages. Primed by a sample-barcoded 5' primer and a J-beta primer mix, a second PCR proceeded for 7 to 11 cycles. TCRdb recomputed calls from the 5' RACE reads with MiXCR, one row per CDR3 protein. The sample has around 1,000,000 distinct CDR3 sequences; approximately 26% are singletons. These data were also filed under a second study, of T cells of mothers and their children.

Material for sequencing was blood. The receptors originated from a girl aged 2 to 10 in good health.

CDR3 sequence reads: CSARDRTSDNSPLHF. In DNA form, the CDR3 reads TGCAGTGCTAGAGATCGCACGTCGGATAATTCACCCCTCCACTTT. The chain is built from TRBV20-1 and TRBJ1-6; D is ambiguous. The length of the CDR3 is 15 residues. CDR1 is DFQATT and CDR2 is SNEGSKA in the germline V gene (reference sequence). V was trimmed by 0 bases and J by 5 bases, leaving 11 bases between them.

To note about this clonotype: This likely comes from a read error, as the CDR3 has no conserved phenylalanine or tryptophan at its end. The genes are TRBV6-1 and TRBJ2-1, with 8 bases matching TRBD1. V was pared by 1 base and J by 5 bases, with 19 bases of the junction left unmatched. The CDR3 runs to 20 residues. Germline CDR1 and CDR2: MNHNS and SASEGT. DNA for the CDR3: TGTGCCAGCAGTGAAGGAGAGGACCGGACAGGGAAGGTTAGGGACAATGAGCAGTTCCTC. Translating gives CASSEGEDRTGKVRDNEQFL.

This clonotype has just a few counts. The chain recombines TRBV20-1 with TRBJ2-5; 7 bases match TRBD1. Germline V gene sequence: CDR1 DFQATT, CDR2 SNEGSKA (reference sequence). The CDR3 is 13 residues long. V was clipped by 2 bases and J by 2 bases; unmatched bases: 2. The CDR3 bases are TGCAGTGCTAGAAGACAGGGTCAAGAGACCCAGTACTTC. It specifies CSARRQGQETQYF.

V usage is TRBV20-1 and J usage is TRBJ1-3; D possibly corresponds to TRBD1 (5 bases). Germline loops: CDR1 DFQATT, CDR2 SNEGSKA (reference sequence). The V and J ends lost 6 bases and 0 bases respectively, with 18 bases between them. The CDR3 contains 16 residues. CDR3 protein: CSAEDTRVFSGNTIYF. Written as DNA, the CDR3 is TGCAGTGCCGAAGATACCAGGGTGTTCTCTGGAAACACCATATATTTT.

This clonotype has a handful of counts. The rearrangement joins TRBV7-2 to TRBJ2-1, with TRBD1 matching 7 bases. This CDR3 contains 14 residues. Germline loops: CDR1 SGHTA, CDR2 FQGNSA. V lost 4 bases and J lost 7; bases outside the gene matches: 7. CDR3 in amino acids: CASSSVTGRNEQFF. The CDR3, as DNA: TGTGCCAGCAGCTCGGTGACAGGGAGAAATGAGCAGTTCTTC.

The rearrangement links TRBV20-1 to TRBJ2-1; TRBD2 aligns across 11 bases. Germline assignment: CDR1 DFQATT and CDR2 SNEGSKA (reference sequence). Trimming took 0 bases from V and 2 from J; bases not matched to a gene: 9. This CDR3 spans 18 amino acids. The CDR3 loop is CSARESSGRVNTYNEQFF. Here the CDR3 DNA reads TGCAGTGCTAGAGAGAGTAGCGGGAGGGTGAACACCTACAATGAGCAGTTCTTC.

Concerning this clonotype: The junction differs from germline at one of its ends, possibly a read error. The chain couples TRBV5-1 to TRBJ2-5; no firm D call. Germline V gene sequence: CDR1 SGHRS, CDR2 YFSETQ. CDR3 length: 13 residues. In nucleotides, the CDR3 is TGTGCCAGCAGTCCTGGGATCCAAGAGACCCAGTACTTC. Translated, it gives CASSPGIQETQYF.

The chain couples TRBV15 to TRBJ1-6, with D perhaps matching TRBD1 (5 bases). The CDR3 runs 18 residues. The germline CDR1 and CDR2 sequences are LNHNV and YYDKDF (reference sequence). Trimming cost V 0 bases and J 10 bases, with 22 bases left between them. For the CDR3, the DNA is TGTGCCACCAGCAGAGATTGGGTAGCAACAGGAGGTATCTCACCCCTCCACTTT. This encodes CATSRDWVATGGISPLHF. Variable domain in full (rest from reference TRBV15 and TRBJ1-6): DAMVIQNPRYQVTQFGKPVTLSCSQTLNHNVMYWYQQKSSQAPKLLFHYYDKDFNNEADTPDNFQSRRPNTSFCFLDIRSPGLGDTAMYLCATSRDWVATGGISPLHFGNGTRLTVT.

This clonotype has only a few counts. The chain employs TRBV12-3 or TRBV12-4 and TRBJ1-4; the match to TRBD1 covers 7 bases. CDR3 length: 14 amino acids. J gave up 10 bases and V 6 bases, and 11 bases lay outside the gene matches. CDR3 in amino acids: CASSQTGTRGKLFF. The CDR3 DNA reads TGTGCCAGCAGCCAGACAGGGACTCGGGGAAAACTGTTTTTT.

A few counts support this clonotype. For the CDR3, the DNA is TGCGCCAGCAGCTTGGAAGGGGCGAGTGGCTACACCTTC. Translation: CASSLEGASGYTF. The chain has TRBV5-1 and TRBJ1-2; tentatively, D is TRBD1 (5 bases). The germline CDR1 and CDR2 sequences are SGHRS and YFSETQ. The length of the CDR3 is 13 residues. The V and J ends lost 0 bases and 7 bases respectively, with 10 bases between them.

This clonotype was counted many times. This chain connects TRBV7-2 to TRBJ1-1; D is ambiguous. In germline, CDR1 is SGHTA, CDR2 FQGNSA. The length of the CDR3 is 13 residues. Trimming left V 1 base short and J 0 bases short, with 3 bases between. CDR3 in amino acids: CASSLVVNTEAFF. The CDR3 DNA sequence: TGTGCCAGCAGCTTAGTGGTGAACACTGAAGCTTTCTTT.

This clonotype was observed a handful of times. This chain links TRBV3-1 with TRBJ2-2; D remains ambiguous. With 3 bases removed from V and 8 bases from J, the gap between germline ends came to 4 bases. The germline CDR1 and CDR2 sequences are LGHDT and YNNKEL (reference sequence). The CDR3 is made up of 11 amino acids. DNA of the CDR3: TGTGCCAGCAGCCATCGGGGGGAGCTGTTTTTT. Its protein product is CASSHRGELFF.

This chain connects TRBV20-1 to TRBJ2-2; D is unclear. The V and J ends lost 0 bases and 6 bases respectively, with 11 bases between them. The CDR3 has 14 residues. The germline V gene encodes CDR1 DFQATT and CDR2 SNEGSKA (reference sequence). The CDR3 DNA reads TGCAGTGCTAGAGATTCCTCAGGTCCCGGGGAGCTGTTTTTT. Protein sequence: CSARDSSGPGELFF.

This clonotype was found a few times. V usage is TRBV4-3 and J usage is TRBJ2-1, with no clear D. The tail of the sequence fits TRBJ2-7 better, so the J call may be wrong. The CDR3 is 15 amino acids. The germline V gene encodes CDR1 LGHNA and CDR2 YSLEER. This CDR3 reads CASSQGRANPYEQYF. CDR3 DNA: TGCGCCAGCAGCCAAGGAAGGGCTAATCCCTACGAGCAGTACTTC.

The chain recombines TRBV7-2 with TRBJ2-3, with D perhaps TRBD1 (5 bases). V lost 3 bases and J lost 7, with 11 bases in between. The CDR3 has 13 amino acids. Germline CDR1 and CDR2: SGHTA and FQGNSA. The CDR3 sequence is CASSFTRVHTQYF. The CDR3 nucleotides are TGTGCCAGCAGCTTCACCAGGGTCCATACGCAGTATTTT.

This clonotype was counted ten times or more. The chain couples TRBV12-3 or TRBV12-4 to TRBJ2-1; 10 nucleotides align to TRBD2. The junction had 8 bases not matched to a gene; V was cut back by 5 bases and J by 7 bases. This CDR3 region has 15 residues. CDR3 sequence: CASSPSGGASNEQFF. For the CDR3, the DNA is TGTGCCAGCAGTCCGAGCGGGGGGGCGAGTAATGAGCAGTTCTTC.

The gene calls are TRBV20-1 and TRBJ2-1; D might be TRBD2 (5 bases). The CDR3 extends over 13 amino acids. Germline assignment: CDR1 DFQATT and CDR2 SNEGSKA (reference sequence). Between the trimmed V and J ends, which lost 5 bases and 5 bases, there was a span of 13 bases. This chain's CDR3 is CSARPRAHNEQFF. As DNA, the CDR3 is TGCAGTGCTCGCCCGCGGGCCCACAATGAGCAGTTCTTC.

This clonotype was seen a handful of times. V and J are TRBV11-2 and TRBJ2-5, with a possible D match to TRBD2 (6 bases). Gene TRBJ2-7 matches the end of the DNA better, so the J call may be wrong. Germline V gene lookup returns CDR1 SGHAT and CDR2 FQNNGV. The CDR3 runs to 13 residues. The CDR3 is CASTGGLEDEQYF. The CDR3 bases are TGTGCCAGCACTGGGGGACTCGAAGACGAGCAGTACTTC.

This clonotype was found a few times. The chain is built from TRBV11-2 and TRBJ1-6; D is possibly TRBD1 (5 bases). The V end lost 0 bases, the J end lost 10 bases, and 13 bases lay between the germline ends. CDR1 is SGHAT and CDR2 is FQNNGV in the germline V gene. The CDR3 is made up of 15 amino acids. The CDR3 loop is CASSLDLGKGSPLHF. CDR3 coding DNA: TGTGCCAGCAGCTTAGATCTGGGGAAGGGGTCACCCCTCCACTTT.

This clonotype was seen a few times. The DNA for the CDR3 is TGTGCCATTGGGAGGGAGGATGAAAAACTGTTTTTT. This codes for CAIGREDEKLFF. The V gene is TRBV7-9, the J gene TRBJ1-4; no firm D call. The CDR3 has 12 residues. Germline V gene data show CDR1 as SEHNR and CDR2 as FQNEAQ (reference sequence). The V end lost 10 bases, the J end lost 6 bases, and 12 bases lay between the germline ends.

This chain links TRBV12-3 or TRBV12-4 with TRBJ2-1, with D tentatively TRBD2 (6 bases). V lost 6 bases and J 0 bases, leaving 12 bases between the germline ends. The CDR3 totals 15 residues. CDR3 DNA: TGTGCCAGCAGCGTAATGGGGGGCTCCTACAATGAGCAGTTCTTC. It encodes CASSVMGGSYNEQFF.

There are many counts of this clonotype. The J gene is TRBJ2-2, the V gene TRBV20-1, with 7 bases that match TRBD2. V trimming: 0 bases; J trimming: 4 bases; junction bases outside the gene matches: 8. The CDR3 loop spans 16 amino acids. Germline V lookup: CDR1 DFQATT, CDR2 SNEGSKA (reference sequence). The DNA of the CDR3 is TGCAGTGCTAGAGAATGGGCTAGCGGACTCACCGGGGAGCTGTTTTTT. Protein product: CSAREWASGLTGELFF.

In its sample, this clonotype was seen a few times. One junction end does not reproduce the germline sequence, and a read error may be involved. J is TRBJ2-5 and V is TRBV7-2; D is undetermined. The J call is uncertain, as TRBJ2-7 better fits the DNA end. Germline CDR1 and CDR2: SGHTA and FQGNSA. The CDR3 extends over 15 amino acids. As DNA, the CDR3 is TGTGTCAGCAGCTCCAAAACAGTGGGCTCCTACGAGCAGTACTTC. It yields the protein CVSSSKTVGSYEQYF.